These T cell receptor beta chains were read from a single sample in a study of blood T cells in healthy people across ages. TCRdb reprocessed the 5' RACE reads via MiXCR and lists one record per CDR3 protein. The sample comprises approximately 900,000 distinct CDR3 sequences, almost 30% of which are singletons, and about 10% rests with the top ten. The same sample was also used in a study of T cells of mothers and their children.

Input material: blood. These receptors all come from a middle-aged woman in good health. The CDR3 runs from the conserved cysteine through the conserved F or W. A D gene is named only where the DNA matches it firmly. Some rows mark clone size as missing; the rest say once, few, many or name a class of expanded clone.

TGCAGTGCTAGAGTGAGGGGGGCGGTCTTCTACGAGCAGTACTTC,CSARVRGAVFYEQYF,.,TRBV20-1,.,TRBJ2-7
TGCAGTGCTAGAGAGGTAGCTAATGAAAAACTGTTTTTT,CSAREVANEKLFF,.,TRBV20-1,.,TRBJ1-4
TGTGCCAGCAGTGGGGACATGAACACTGAAGCTTTCTTT,CASSGDMNTEAFF,.,TRBV12-3/TRBV12-4,.,TRBJ1-1
TGTGCCAGCAGTTACGGCGGCAGGGCTAACGAGCAGTACTTC,CASSYGGRANEQYF,many,TRBV6-2/TRBV6-3,.,TRBJ2-7
TGTGCCACCAGGCGTGGGGGGGGGGAGCAGTTCTTC,CATRRGGGEQFF,.,TRBV24-1,TRBD2,TRBJ2-1
TGTGCCAGCAGCGCGAAAGGACAGGTGGATCAGCCCCAGCATTTT,CASSAKGQVDQPQHF,.,TRBV9,TRBD1,TRBJ1-5
TGCAGTGCTCGGACAGGGGGGAACAATCAGCCCCAGCATTTT,CSARTGGNNQPQHF,few,TRBV20-1,TRBD1,TRBJ1-5
TGCAGTGCTGGAATTGGAGAGCAGTACTTC,CSAGIGEQYF,many,TRBV20-1,.,TRBJ2-7
TGTGCCAGCAGCCCCAAGGCAGGGGGCTATGGCTACACCTTC,CASSPKAGGYGYTF,many,TRBV9,TRBD1,TRBJ1-2
TGCAGTACCGGGGGAGAAGGTAGCAATCAGCCCCAGCATTTT,CSTGGEGSNQPQHF,once,TRBV20-1,.,TRBJ1-5
TGTGCCACCAGTGATGCCGGGACGCCCGTGAGTGGTACGCAGTATTTT,CATSDAGTPVSGTQYF,.,TRBV24-1,.,TRBJ2-3
TGTGCCAGCAGCTCGGACAGGGGGGTAATGGTATGGCAGCCCCAGCATTTT,CASSSDRGVMVWQPQHF,.,TRBV7-2,TRBD1,TRBJ1-5
TGTGCCAGCTCACCTATTTCCGGGACAGGGAAGGTCTACGAGCAGTACTTC,CASSPISGTGKVYEQYF,few,TRBV18,TRBD1,TRBJ2-7
TGCGCCAGCAGCCGCCTTTCAGCGAACACTGAAGCTTTCTTT,CASSRLSANTEAFF,many,TRBV5-1,.,TRBJ1-1
TGTGCCAGCAGCTCCACTTCAAGGACATCTAACTATGGCTACACCTTC,CASSSTSRTSNYGYTF,.,TRBV7-9,.,TRBJ1-2
TGTGCCTGGAAGGACAGCAAAGAGACCCAGTACTTC,CAWKDSKETQYF,.,TRBV30,.,TRBJ2-5
TGCGCCAGCAGCTTGGATTATGGCGTCTACGAGCAGTACTTC,CASSLDYGVYEQYF,.,TRBV5-1,.,TRBJ2-7
TGTGCCAGCAGCTTCGGGAAGGGAAGAGGATCACCCCTCCACTTT,CASSFGKGRGSPLHF,.,TRBV7-2,.,TRBJ1-6
TGTGCCAGCAGCACGCCCAGAGAGACCCAGTACTTC,CASSTPRETQYF,.,TRBV9,.,TRBJ2-5
TGCGCCAGCAGCTTTGCGGGACAGGGGCCGAACACTGAAGCTTTCTTT,CASSFAGQGPNTEAFF,few,TRBV5-1,TRBD1,TRBJ1-1
TGTGCCATCAGTGAGTCAGAACAGGGATGGCCACAAGAGACCCAGTACTTC,CAISESEQGWPQETQYF,.,TRBV10-3,.,TRBJ2-5
TGTGCCAGCAGTGAATCTAGGGGGCGAGGCACTGAAGCTTTCTTT,CASSESRGRGTEAFF,.,TRBV25-1,TRBD1,TRBJ1-1
TGCAGTGCGACCCCGGGTCAGCCCCAGCATTTT,CSATPGQPQHF,few,TRBV20-1,.,TRBJ1-5
TGCAGTGCTAGCGAAGCGGGACTAGCGGCTCCCCTAGCCAAAAACATTCAGTACTTC,CSASEAGLAAPLAKNIQYF,few,TRBV20-1,TRBD2,TRBJ2-4
TGTGCCATGGAGACCCAGTACTTC,CAMETQYF,.,TRBV28,.,TRBJ2-5
TGTGCCAGCGAAAGGACGGACCAGGGCTATGGCTACACCTTC,CASERTDQGYGYTF,few,TRBV2,.,TRBJ1-2
TGCAGTGCTAGGAAATTCGGGGAGCTGTTTTTT,CSARKFGELFF,once,TRBV20-1,.,TRBJ2-2
TGTGCCAGCAGCGTTCGGACCGCGGCCTATACGCAGTATTTT,CASSVRTAAYTQYF,many,TRBV9,.,TRBJ2-3
TGTGCCAGCAGTCAGGCGGTGGCAGCGAACACTGAAGCTTTCTTT,CASSQAVAANTEAFF,few,TRBV28,.,TRBJ1-1
TGTGCCAGCAGTTTGGTCAGAAGGGGTTCCGGGGAGCTGTTTTTT,CASSLVRRGSGELFF,few,TRBV12-3/TRBV12-4,.,TRBJ2-2
TGCAGCGTGAGAAGAGAGTCGGCAGCGGAAAAACTGTTTTTT,CSVRRESAAEKLFF,many,TRBV29-1,.,TRBJ1-4
TGTGCCAGCAGCCAAGCTGGGGGCCTGGGATCTTACGAGCAGTACTTC,CASSQAGGLGSYEQYF,many,TRBV3-1,.,TRBJ2-7
TGCGCCAGCAGCTTGGCCCGAGACTCCAGGGGCTACGAGCAGTACTTC,CASSLARDSRGYEQYF,few,TRBV5-1,.,TRBJ2-7
TGTGCCAGCAGCACCGAGACGGCTACCAGCTACTACGAGCAGTACTTC,CASSTETATSYYEQYF,many,TRBV9,.,TRBJ2-7
TGTGCCAGCAGTTTATCGGGGGGGTCTTACACTGAAGCTTTCTTT,CASSLSGGSYTEAFF,few,TRBV27,.,TRBJ1-1
TGCGCCAGCAGCTTGGTACAGGGGGCCGTAGGCACTGAAGCTTTCTTT,CASSLVQGAVGTEAFF,few,TRBV5-1,TRBD1,TRBJ1-1
TGCGCCAGCAGCCAAAGTCGAGGGTGTGGTATGAATGAGCAGTTCTTC,CASSQSRGCGMNEQFF,.,TRBV4-3,.,TRBJ2-1
TGTGCCAGCAGTTTAGGTTTTCGGGACAGGGGAGCCTTAGGGTATTTT,CASSLGFRDRGALGYF,many,TRBV12-3/TRBV12-4,TRBD1,TRBJ2-3
TGCAGTGCTAGAGTACCGGGACTAGCGGGGGCTTATAGCACAGATACGCAGTATTTT,CSARVPGLAGAYSTDTQYF,few,TRBV20-1,TRBD2,TRBJ2-3
TGCGCCAGCAGCAACACCGGGGAGGGTGAAAAACTGTTTTTT,CASSNTGEGEKLFF,.,TRBV5-1,.,TRBJ1-4
TGTGCCAGCAGTCACTGGGCTGGCGAGCGGTACTTC,CASSHWAGERYF,.,TRBV27,.,TRBJ2-7
TGTGCCACCTCAGTCAGCGAGACCCAGTACTTC,CATSVSETQYF,.,TRBV6-1,.,TRBJ2-5
TGTGCCAGCAGTCTCACAGAGTCCTACAATGAGCAGTTCTTC,CASSLTESYNEQFF,few,TRBV12-3/TRBV12-4,.,TRBJ2-1
TGTGCCAGCAGCTTCGACAGGGGGGGAGGAGAGACCCAGTACTTC,CASSFDRGGGETQYF,many,TRBV7-2,TRBD1,TRBJ2-5
TGTGCCAGCAGTTCTCACGGACAGTATCCGGTCCTCGAGCAGTACTTC,CASSSHGQYPVLEQYF,once,TRBV28,.,TRBJ2-7
TGTGCCAGCAGTTTATTGAAGGGGGCTGGTGGCTACACCTTC,CASSLLKGAGGYTF,few,TRBV28,TRBD1,TRBJ1-2
TGTGCCAGCAGTTTGGGGGCCTCTGGGGCCAACGCCCTGACTTTC,CASSLGASGANALTF,.,TRBV12-3/TRBV12-4,.,TRBJ2-6
TGTGCCAGCAGCCCAGCCACCGGGACAGGGTCGAAGTATCAGCCCCAGCATTTT,CASSPATGTGSKYQPQHF,.,TRBV7-2,TRBD1,TRBJ1-5